The 25 T cell receptor beta chains presented below share a single source sample, sequenced in a study of blood T cell repertoires in COVID-19. Only in-frame clones appear in the TCRdb table, and some are missing; sequencing was by immunoSEQ multiplex PCR. The sample lists roughly 250,000 clones; around 90% were seen once. The sample consisted of PBMCs or T cells enriched from blood (not recorded which). The receptors originated from a man between 45 and 60 years old who had been exposed to COVID-19.

This chain uses TRBV24-1 with TRBJ2-3; 7 bases fit TRBD2. Trimming took 0 bases from V and 1 from J; bases not matched to a gene: 3. This CDR3 is built from 16 residues. The V gene's germline CDR1 is KGHDR and CDR2 SFDVKD. The CDR3 loop reads CATSDLGAGGTDTQYF. CDR3 nucleotide sequence: TGTGCCACCAGTGATTTGGGCGCGGGGGGCACAGATACGCAGTATTTT.

The chain recombines TRBV19 with TRBJ1-1; 9 bases align to TRBD1. CDR1 LNHDA and CDR2 SQIVND come from the germline V gene (reference sequence). The CDR3 has 14 residues. Unmatched junction bases numbered 4, after V lost 5 bases and J lost 3 bases. CDR3 region: CASSFRQGDTEAFF. DNA for the CDR3: TGTGCCAGTAGTTTCCGACAGGGGGACACTGAAGCTTTCTTT.

The V gene is TRBV5-5, the J gene TRBJ1-5; D not resolved. There are 17 residues in the CDR3. CDR1 is SGHKS and CDR2 is YYEKEE in the germline V gene (reference sequence). Deletions cut 4 bases from V and 9 bases from J, with 26 bases between. As DNA, the CDR3 is TGTGCCAGCAGCCCTCGCTGGGGAGGTGTTTTTCTTTCGCCCCAGCATTTT. Protein sequence: CASSPRWGGVFLSPQHF.

The V and J genes are TRBV6-5 and TRBJ1-6; possible D gene TRBD1, 5 bases. The CDR3 is 15 residues long. CDR1 and CDR2 (germline): MNHEY, SVGAGI. Trimming cost V 8 bases and J 9 bases, with 20 bases left between them. The CDR3 here is CASDPASGLGSPLHF. The CDR3 DNA sequence: TGTGCCAGCGATCCGGCCTCAGGGCTGGGTTCACCCCTCCACTTT.

The V call is TRBV21-1, the J call TRBJ1-1; the table's D call of TRBD1 was not tested on the DNA. TRBV21-1 is a pseudogene segment. The CDR3 covers 14 residues. As DNA, the CDR3 is TGTGCCAGCAGCAAAGAGGGGGTCGGAGCTGAAGCTTTCTTT. Translation: CASSKEGVGAEAFF.

This chain's CDR3 is CASSLAGGETQYF. CDR3 DNA sequence: TGTGCCAGCAGTTTGGCGGGAGGGGAGACCCAGTACTTC. The chain is built from TRBV28 and TRBJ2-5, with 9 bases that match TRBD2. In germline, CDR1 is MDHEN, CDR2 SYDVKM. The CDR3 contains 13 residues. The ends lost 3 bases at V and 5 bases at J; junction bases unmatched: 1. Filled out from reference TRBV28 and TRBJ2-5, the complete variable domain reads DVKVTQSSRYLVKRTGEKVFLECVQDMDHENMFWYRQDPGLGLRLIYFSYDVKMKEKGDIPEGYSVSREKKERFSLILESASTNQTSMYLCASSLAGGETQYFGPGTRLLVL.

The V and J genes are TRBV5-1 and TRBJ2-2; 7 nucleotides align to TRBD1. This CDR3 has 14 residues. The germline CDR1 and CDR2 sequences are SGHRS and YFSETQ. The junction had 9 bases not matched to a gene; V was cut back by 9 bases and J by 4 bases. The CDR3: CATHPGTVTGELFF. The CDR3, as DNA: TGCGCCACCCACCCCGGGACAGTCACCGGGGAGCTGTTTTTT.

The chain couples TRBV2 to TRBJ1-5, with D possibly TRBD1 on 6 matching bases. The CDR3 runs to 15 residues. CDR1 and CDR2 from the germline V gene are SNHLY and FYNNEI. The V and J ends lost 1 base and 4 bases respectively, with 11 bases between them. The CDR3 reads CASSEGNRGNQPQHF. DNA of the CDR3: TGTGCCAGCAGTGAAGGTAATAGGGGGAATCAGCCCCAGCATTTT.

The gene calls are TRBV5-4 and TRBJ2-1; 9 bases are a match to TRBD1. There are 15 residues in the CDR3. With 5 bases clipped from V and 9 bases from J, the junction kept 12 bases outside the gene matches. Germline V gives CDR1 SGHNT, CDR2 YYREEE (reference sequence). The DNA of the CDR3 is TGTGCCAGCAGTCCTCGGACAGGGGAGGACGTTGAGCAGTTCTTC. Its protein product is CASSPRTGEDVEQFF.

The chain uses TRBV28 and TRBJ2-1; 15 bases are shared with TRBD2. Trimming cost V 7 bases and J 6 bases; bases outside gene matches: 4. CDR1 and CDR2 from the germline V gene are MDHEN and SYDVKM. The CDR3 sequence is 15 residues long. The CDR3 loop reads CASTLGLAGGNEQFF. The CDR3 DNA follows: TGTGCCAGCACCCTGGGACTAGCGGGAGGCAATGAGCAGTTCTTC.

The genes are TRBV10-3 and TRBJ1-1, with a weak D call TRBD1 (6 bases). V was clipped by 8 bases and J by 5 bases, with 15 bases between them. CDR1 and CDR2 (germline): ENHRY, SYGVKD. The CDR3 totals 13 residues. CDR3: CAIDEGEGTEAFF. CDR3 sequence (DNA): TGTGCCATCGACGAGGGGGAGGGAACTGAAGCTTTCTTT.

The chain is built from TRBV19 and TRBJ1-1; D is possibly TRBD1 (5 bases). V dropped 5 bases and J dropped 5 bases, with 21 bases sitting between them. Per the germline V gene, CDR1 is LNHDA and CDR2 is SQIVND (reference sequence). The CDR3 spans 16 residues. CDR3 sequence: CASSQPIGARGTEAFF. CDR3 DNA: TGTGCCAGTAGTCAACCTATCGGGGCTCGGGGGACTGAAGCTTTCTTT.

This chain links TRBV7-8 with TRBJ2-7, with 12 bases fitting TRBD2. The CDR3 is 16 residues long. Germline loops: CDR1 SGHVS, CDR2 FQNEAQ. J lost 1 base, V lost 1 base, and 2 bases had no gene match. CDR3 DNA: TGTGCCAGCAGCTTAGGGACTAGCGGGATGTCCTACGAGCAGTACGTC. Its translation: CASSLGTSGMSYEQYV.

V usage is TRBV28 and J usage is TRBJ2-6; 9 bases agree with TRBD1. J gave up 0 bases and V 8 bases, and 2 bases lay outside the gene matches. This CDR3 is 15 amino acids long. Germline V gene data show CDR1 as MDHEN and CDR2 as SYDVKM. The CDR3 DNA follows: TGTGCCAGCCAGACAGGGGGCTCTGGGGCCAACGTCCTGACTTTC. Translation gives CASQTGGSGANVLTF.

Comments on this clone: Other nucleotide sequences in the sample specify the same CDR3. The chain employs TRBV5-1 and TRBJ2-7; 7 bases fit TRBD1. Germline assignment: CDR1 SGHRS and CDR2 YFSETQ. The CDR3 loop spans 14 amino acids. J gave up 6 bases and V 0 bases, and 6 bases lay outside the gene matches. DNA for the CDR3: TGCGCCAGCAGCTTGGGACAGGGAGCGGCCGAGCAGTACTTC. It specifies CASSLGQGAAEQYF.

A single count supports this clone. This sequence joins TRBV7-3 and TRBJ2-5, with 12 bases identical to TRBD2. J was trimmed by 3 bases and V by 5 bases; bases with no gene match: 1. The germline gives CDR1 SGHTA, CDR2 FQGTGA. This CDR3 spans 14 amino acids. The chain's CDR3 is CASSRLAGEETQYF. CDR3 in DNA: TGTGCCAGCAGCAGACTAGCGGGGGAAGAGACCCAGTACTTC. Looking up the rest from reference TRBV7-3 and TRBJ2-5 gives the full variable domain: GAGVSQTPSNKVTEKGKYVELRCDPISGHTALYWYRQSLGQGPEFLIYFQGTGAADDSGLPNDRFFAVRPEGSVSTLKIQRTERGDSAVYLCASSRLAGEETQYFGPGTRLLVL.

The chain couples TRBV19 to TRBJ1-2; unclear D gene. Between the trimmed V and J ends, which lost 7 bases and 5 bases, there was a span of 11 bases. The CDR3 consists of 12 residues. Germline lookup yields CDR1 LNHDA and CDR2 SQIVND (reference sequence). CDR3 amino acids: CASKSSTYGYTF. CDR3 nucleotides: TGTGCCAGTAAATCAAGCACTTATGGCTACACCTTC.

CDR3 sequence: CASSPDSYTEAFF. The CDR3 nucleotides read TGTGCCAGCAGCCCTGACAGTTACACTGAAGCTTTCTTT. This chain links TRBV5-8 with TRBJ1-1, with D possibly matching TRBD1 (5 bases). The CDR3 sequence is 13 residues long. Germline V gene data show CDR1 as SGHTS and CDR2 as YDEGEE. V was cut by 4 bases and J by 3 bases, with 10 bases left in between.

V gene TRBV28 combines with J gene TRBJ1-2; D might be TRBD1 (6 bases). This CDR3 is 14 amino acids long. Between the trimmed V and J ends, which lost 7 bases and 3 bases, there was a span of 15 bases. Looked up from germline, CDR1 is MDHEN and CDR2 is SYDVKM. The CDR3 is CASTLSQGYYGYTF. The CDR3 DNA reads TGTGCCAGCACCCTCTCACAGGGTTACTATGGCTACACCTTC.

CDR3 sequence (DNA): TGCGCCAGCAGCTTGGGAGGCCAGGGGGCTTCTGGCTACACCTTC. Translation gives CASSLGGQGASGYTF. V is TRBV5-1 and J is TRBJ1-2; 8 nucleotides line up with TRBD1. Germline CDR1 is SGHRS and CDR2 is YFSETQ. The V gene end was trimmed by 0 bases and the J gene end by 7 bases; junction bases not matched to a gene: 8. The CDR3 is 15 amino acids. The full variable domain, its missing parts supplied by reference TRBV5-1 and TRBJ1-2, is KAGVTQTPRYLIKTRGQQVTLSCSPISGHRSVSWYQQTPGQGLQFLFEYFSETQRNKGNFPGRFSGRQFSNSRSEMNVSTLELGDSALYLCASSLGGQGASGYTFGSGTRLTVV.

The rearrangement joins TRBV7-8 to TRBJ2-1; 8 positions agree with TRBD1. V lost 1 base, J lost 9 bases, and 8 bases stayed unmatched. Germline CDR1 is SGHVS and CDR2 is FQNEAQ. CDR3 size: 15 residues. CDR3 DNA: TGTGCCAGCAGCTTAGGGCGGGGCAGGGGGCCTGAGCAGTTCTTC. Translating it yields CASSLGRGRGPEQFF.

This chain uses TRBV2 with TRBJ1-6, with a possible D match to TRBD1 (5 bases). Trimming stripped 0 bases from V and 10 bases from J, with 16 bases between. CDR3 length: 16 amino acids. Germline V lookup: CDR1 SNHLY, CDR2 FYNNEI. The DNA for the CDR3 is TGTGCCAGCAGTGAAGCCCACAGGAACAGGAGATCACCCCTCCACTTT. Residues: CASSEAHRNRRSPLHF. The full variable domain, completed using reference TRBV2 and TRBJ1-6, is EPEVTQTPSHQVTQMGQEVILRCVPISNHLYFYWYRQILGQKVEFLVSFYNNEISEKSEIFDDQFSVERPDGSNFTLKIRSTKLEDSAMYFCASSEAHRNRRSPLHFGNGTRLTVT.

V and J are TRBV13 and TRBJ1-1; D uncertain. Germline V gene lookup returns CDR1 PRHDT and CDR2 FYEKMQ (reference sequence). Trimming cost V 7 bases and J 1 base, with 7 bases left between them. This CDR3 has 12 amino acids. The CDR3 DNA follows: TGTGCCAGCACTCGTAGGAACACTGAAGCTTTCTTT. Its protein is CASTRRNTEAFF. Full variable domain (missing parts from reference TRBV13 and TRBJ1-1): AAGVIQSPRHLIKEKRETATLKCYPIPRHDTVYWYQQGPGQDPQFLISFYEKMQSDKGSIPDRFSAQQFSDYHSELNMSSLELGDSALYFCASTRRNTEAFFGQGTRLTVV.

CDR3 residues: CASSENSQYF. In nucleotides, the CDR3 is TGTGCCAGCAGTGAAAATAGCCAGTACTTC. This chain connects TRBV6-1 to TRBJ2-5; D is unclear. Germline CDR1 and CDR2: MNHNS and SASEGT. V lost 2 bases to trimming and J lost 10 bases, with 5 bases between them. The CDR3 extends over 10 amino acids.

The gene calls are TRBV3-1 (or the pseudogene TRBV3-2) and TRBJ1-1; D remains unclear. The CDR3 has 16 amino acids. V lost 1 base, J lost 5 bases, and 17 bases lay in between. Germline-derived CDR1 and CDR2 are LGHDT and YNNKEL (reference sequence). The CDR3 sequence is CASSQGISAGRTEAFF. The DNA for the CDR3 is TGTGCCAGCAGCCAAGGGATAAGCGCCGGGAGGACTGAAGCTTTCTTT.